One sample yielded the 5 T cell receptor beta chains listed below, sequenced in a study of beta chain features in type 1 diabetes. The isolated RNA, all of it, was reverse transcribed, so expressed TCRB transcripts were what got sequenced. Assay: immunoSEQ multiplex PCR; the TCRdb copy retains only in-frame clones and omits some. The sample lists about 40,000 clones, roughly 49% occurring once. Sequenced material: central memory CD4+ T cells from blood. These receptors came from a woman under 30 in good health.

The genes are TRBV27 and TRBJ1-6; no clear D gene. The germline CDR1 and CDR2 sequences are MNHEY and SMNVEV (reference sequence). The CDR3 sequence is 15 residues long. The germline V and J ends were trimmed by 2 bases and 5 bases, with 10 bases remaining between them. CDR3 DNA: TGTGCCAGCAGTTTACGGACCGGGAATAATTCACCCCTCCACTTT. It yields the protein CASSLRTGNNSPLHF.

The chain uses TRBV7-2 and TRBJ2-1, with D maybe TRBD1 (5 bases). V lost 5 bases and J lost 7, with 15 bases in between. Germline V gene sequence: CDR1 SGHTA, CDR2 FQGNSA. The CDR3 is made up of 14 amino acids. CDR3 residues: CASSGGPGPNEQFF. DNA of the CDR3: TGTGCCAGCAGCGGTGGACCAGGGCCGAATGAGCAGTTCTTC.

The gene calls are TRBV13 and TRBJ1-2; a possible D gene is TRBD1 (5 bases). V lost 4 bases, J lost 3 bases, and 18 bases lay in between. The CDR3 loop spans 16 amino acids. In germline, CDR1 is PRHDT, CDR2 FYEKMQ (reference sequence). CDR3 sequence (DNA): TGTGCCAGCAGCTCCCCTTGGGGCCTCGGTGACTATGGCTACACCTTC. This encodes CASSSPWGLGDYGYTF.

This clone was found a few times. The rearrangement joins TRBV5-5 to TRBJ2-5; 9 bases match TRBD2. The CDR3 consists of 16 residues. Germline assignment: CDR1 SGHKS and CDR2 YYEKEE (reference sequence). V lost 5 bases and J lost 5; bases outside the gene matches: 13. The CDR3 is CASSRGTSQPTETQYF. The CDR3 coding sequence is TGTGCCAGCAGTAGGGGGACTAGCCAACCTACGGAGACCCAGTACTTC.

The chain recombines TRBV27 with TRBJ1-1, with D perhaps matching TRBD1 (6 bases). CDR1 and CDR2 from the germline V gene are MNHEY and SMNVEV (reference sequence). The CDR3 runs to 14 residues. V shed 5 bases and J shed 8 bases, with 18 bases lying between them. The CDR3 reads CASSLHRGGAEAFF. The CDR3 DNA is TGTGCCAGCAGTCTACACCGGGGGGGGGCGGAAGCTTTCTTT.